This TCR beta chain was identified during a study of T cell responses to AZD1222 COVID-19 vaccine. Study information: Investigators merged groups given second doses at roughly 4 or roughly 12 weeks. General observations from the study: Unmutated variant regions are reportedly the target of nearly half of TCRs that are spike-specific. Vaccine-related CD4 TCRs covered spike, predominating at 160-218 and 743-854. Baseline antibody screening turned up just six or seven seropositive AZD1222 recipients.

Germline loops: CDR1 SGHTS, CDR2 YDEGEE. The CDR3 contains 16 residues. V trimming: 0 bases; J trimming: 0 bases; junction bases outside the gene matches: 6. Measured with immunoSEQ multiplex PCR; TCRdb has only the in-frame clones, and not every one. The table includes some 180,000 clones, roughly 92% detected once. For this clone: Its antigen is unknown.

The source is an adult in good health. The sample consisted of peripheral blood, taken on day 0 of AZD1222 vaccination. The rearrangement links TRBV5-8 to TRBJ2-7; 7 nucleotides align to TRBD2. The CDR3 DNA reads TGTGCCAGCAGCTTGGGAGGGCCTAGCGGCTCCTACGAGCAGTACTTC. Translating it yields CASSLGGPSGSYEQYF.